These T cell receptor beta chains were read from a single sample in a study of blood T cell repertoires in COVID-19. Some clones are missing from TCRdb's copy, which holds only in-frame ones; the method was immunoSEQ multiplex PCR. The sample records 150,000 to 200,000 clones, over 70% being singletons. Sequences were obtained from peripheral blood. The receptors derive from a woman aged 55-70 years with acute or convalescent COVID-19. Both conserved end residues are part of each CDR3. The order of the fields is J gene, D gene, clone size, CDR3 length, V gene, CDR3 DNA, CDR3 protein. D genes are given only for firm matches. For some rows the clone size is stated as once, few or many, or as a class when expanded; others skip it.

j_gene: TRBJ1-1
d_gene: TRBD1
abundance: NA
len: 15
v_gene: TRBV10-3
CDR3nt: TGTGCCATCAGGGAGGGGGACAGGGCGGACACTGAAGCTTTCTTT
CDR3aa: CAIREGDRADTEAFF

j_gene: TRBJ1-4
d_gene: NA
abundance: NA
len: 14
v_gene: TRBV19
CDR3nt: TGTGCCAGTAGTATAGATCGGGGAGGAGAAAAACTGTTTTTT
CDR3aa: CASSIDRGGEKLFF

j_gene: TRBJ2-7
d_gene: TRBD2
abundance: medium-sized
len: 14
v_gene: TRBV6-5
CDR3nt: TGTGCCAGCAACCGACTAGCGGGAGCCTACGAGCAGTACTTC
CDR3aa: CASNRLAGAYEQYF

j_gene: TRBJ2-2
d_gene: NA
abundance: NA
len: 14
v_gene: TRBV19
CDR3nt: TGTGCCAGTAGCCCAGACAGACCCACCGGGGAGCTGTTTTTT
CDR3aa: CASSPDRPTGELFF

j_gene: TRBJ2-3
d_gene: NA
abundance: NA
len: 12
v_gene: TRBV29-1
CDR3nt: TGCAGCGTTGAGACAGACACAGATACGCAGTATTTT
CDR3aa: CSVETDTDTQYF

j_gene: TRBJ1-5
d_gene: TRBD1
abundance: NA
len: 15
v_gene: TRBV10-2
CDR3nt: TGCGCCAGCAATATGGACAGGCGGAGCAATCAGCCCCAGCATTTT
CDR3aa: CASNMDRRSNQPQHF

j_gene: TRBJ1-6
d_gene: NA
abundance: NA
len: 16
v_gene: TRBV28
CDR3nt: TGTGCCAGCACAACCGCCAGGGGATCCTATAATTCACCCCTCCACTTT
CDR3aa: CASTTARGSYNSPLHF

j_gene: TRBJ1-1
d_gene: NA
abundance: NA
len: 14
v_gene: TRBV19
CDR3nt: TGTGCCAGTAGCCCGGGGGGACGGAACACTGAAGCTTTCTTT
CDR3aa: CASSPGGRNTEAFF

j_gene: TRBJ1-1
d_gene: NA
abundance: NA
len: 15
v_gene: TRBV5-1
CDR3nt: TGCGCCAGCAGCCCTACCCAGGGGAGGGGCACTGAAGCTTTCTTT
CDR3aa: CASSPTQGRGTEAFF

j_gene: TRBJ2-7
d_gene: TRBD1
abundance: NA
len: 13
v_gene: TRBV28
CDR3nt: TGTGCCAGCGGGGGGGACAGGGGCTACGAGCAGTACTTC
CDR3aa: CASGGDRGYEQYF

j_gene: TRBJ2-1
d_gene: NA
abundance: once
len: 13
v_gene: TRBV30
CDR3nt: TGTGCCTGGAAGACTAGTTCCTACAATGAGCAGTTCTTC
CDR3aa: CAWKTSSYNEQFF

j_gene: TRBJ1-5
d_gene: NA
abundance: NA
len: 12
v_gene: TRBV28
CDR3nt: TGTGCCAGCAGTTTAGGCACTCAGCCCCAGCATTTT
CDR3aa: CASSLGTQPQHF

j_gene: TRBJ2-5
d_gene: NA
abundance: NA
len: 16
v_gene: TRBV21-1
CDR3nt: TGTGCCAGCAGCCCAAACCGTTCGGACAGCCAAGAGACCCAGTACTTC
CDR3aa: CASSPNRSDSQETQYF

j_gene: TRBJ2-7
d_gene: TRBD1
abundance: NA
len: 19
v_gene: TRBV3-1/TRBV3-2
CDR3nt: TGTGCCAGCAGCCAAGGAGGGACAGGGGCTTCCTCCTTCTCCTACGAGCAGTACTTC
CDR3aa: CASSQGGTGASSFSYEQYF

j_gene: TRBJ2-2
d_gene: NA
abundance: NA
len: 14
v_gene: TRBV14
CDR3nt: TGTGCCAGCACCACAGGACCTAAGATAGGGGAGCTGTTTTTT
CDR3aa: CASTTGPKIGELFF

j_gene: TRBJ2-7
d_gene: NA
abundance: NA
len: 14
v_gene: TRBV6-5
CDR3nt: TGTGCCAGCAGTTACGGGGGCAAACGGAGCGAGCAGTACTTC
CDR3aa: CASSYGGKRSEQYF

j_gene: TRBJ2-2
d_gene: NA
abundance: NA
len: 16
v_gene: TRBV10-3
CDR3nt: TGTGCCATCAAGGGGAACTTTTCAGAGAACACCGGGGAGCTGTTTTTT
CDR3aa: CAIKGNFSENTGELFF

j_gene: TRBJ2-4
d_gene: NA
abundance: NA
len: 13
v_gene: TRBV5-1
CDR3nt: TGCGCCAGCAGCCCTGGGACGGGGGACATTCAGTACTTC
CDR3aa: CASSPGTGDIQYF

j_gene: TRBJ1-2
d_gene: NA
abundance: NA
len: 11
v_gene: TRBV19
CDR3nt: TGTGCCTCAAACAGGGACTATGGCTACACCTTC
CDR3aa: CASNRDYGYTF

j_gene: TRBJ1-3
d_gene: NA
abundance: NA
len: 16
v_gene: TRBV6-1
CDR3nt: TGTGCCAGCAGTGAAAACAGATTTCTCTCTGGAAACACCATATATTTT
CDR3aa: CASSENRFLSGNTIYF

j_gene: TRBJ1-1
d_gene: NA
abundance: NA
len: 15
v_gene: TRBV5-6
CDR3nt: TGTGCCAGCAGCTTGCGGGTCAGGGGTGGCACTGAAGCTTTCTTT
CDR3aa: CASSLRVRGGTEAFF

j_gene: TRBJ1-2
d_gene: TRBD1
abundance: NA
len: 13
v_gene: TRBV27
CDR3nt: TGTGCCAGCAGCCGGACAGGGTTGGATGGCTACACCTTC
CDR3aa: CASSRTGLDGYTF

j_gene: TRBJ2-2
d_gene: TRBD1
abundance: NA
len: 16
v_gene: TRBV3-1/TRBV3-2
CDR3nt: TGTGCCAGCAGCCTTCGGGACAGGGGGCCCACCGGGGAGCTGTTTTTT
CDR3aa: CASSLRDRGPTGELFF

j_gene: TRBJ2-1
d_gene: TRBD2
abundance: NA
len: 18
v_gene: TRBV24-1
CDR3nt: TGTGCCACCAGTGATCCCAGCGGGGGGCAAAGCTCCTACAATGAGCAGTTCTTC
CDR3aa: CATSDPSGGQSSYNEQFF

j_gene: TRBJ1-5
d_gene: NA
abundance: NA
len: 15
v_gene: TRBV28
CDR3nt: TGTGCCAGCAGGTCCACAGGAGTTAGCAATCAGCCCCAGCATTTT
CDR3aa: CASRSTGVSNQPQHF

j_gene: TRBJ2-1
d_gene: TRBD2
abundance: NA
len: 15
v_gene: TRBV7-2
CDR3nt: TGTGCCAGCAGCCCCGCCGGGACTATATCCAATGAGCAGTTCTTC
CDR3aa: CASSPAGTISNEQFF

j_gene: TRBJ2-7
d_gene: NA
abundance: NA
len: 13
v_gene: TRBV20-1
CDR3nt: TGCAGTGCTAGTCTTGGGCCCCTCTACGAGCAGTACTTC
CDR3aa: CSASLGPLYEQYF

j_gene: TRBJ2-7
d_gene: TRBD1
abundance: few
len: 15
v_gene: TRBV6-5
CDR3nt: TGTGCCAGCCTTGGGATTGGACAGGGGTCCTACGAGCAGTACTTC
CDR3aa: CASLGIGQGSYEQYF

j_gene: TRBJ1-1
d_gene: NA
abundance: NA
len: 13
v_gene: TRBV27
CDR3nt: TGTGCCAGCAGTTTATATATAAACACTGAAGCTTTCTTT
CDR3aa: CASSLYINTEAFF

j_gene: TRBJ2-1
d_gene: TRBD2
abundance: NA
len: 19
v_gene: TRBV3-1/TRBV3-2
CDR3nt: TGTGCCAGCAGCCAAGATCTGGGTAGCGGGGGCCTTTCCTACAATGAGCAGTTCTTC
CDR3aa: CASSQDLGSGGLSYNEQFF

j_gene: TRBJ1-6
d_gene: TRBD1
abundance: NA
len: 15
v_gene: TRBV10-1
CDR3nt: TGCGCCAGCAGTCGGGACAGGGGGCTTAATTCACCCCTCCACTTT
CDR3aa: CASSRDRGLNSPLHF

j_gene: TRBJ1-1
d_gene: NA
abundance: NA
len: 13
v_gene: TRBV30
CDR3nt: TGTGCCTGGAGTAGGATGGGAGACACTGAAGCTTTCTTT
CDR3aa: CAWSRMGDTEAFF

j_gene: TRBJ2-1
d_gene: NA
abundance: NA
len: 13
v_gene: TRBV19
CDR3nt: TGTGCCAGTAGTCTAAGCCCCCACTATGAGCAGTTCTTC
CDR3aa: CASSLSPHYEQFF

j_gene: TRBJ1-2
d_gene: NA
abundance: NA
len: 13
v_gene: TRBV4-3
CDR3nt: TGCGCCAGCAGCCCCACAGGCGACTATGGCTACACCTTC
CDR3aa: CASSPTGDYGYTF

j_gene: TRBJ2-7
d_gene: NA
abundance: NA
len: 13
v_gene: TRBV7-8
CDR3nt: TGTGCCAGCAGCCGGACGGACACCTACGAGCAGTACTTC
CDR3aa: CASSRTDTYEQYF

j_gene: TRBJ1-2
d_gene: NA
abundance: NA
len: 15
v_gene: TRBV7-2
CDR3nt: TGTGCCAGCAGCTTAGATCCGGGTACCAAGTATGGCTACACCTTC
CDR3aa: CASSLDPGTKYGYTF

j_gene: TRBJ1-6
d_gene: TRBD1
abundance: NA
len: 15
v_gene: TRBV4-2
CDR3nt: TGTGCCAGCAGTCTAGCGGGACAGGGGTATTCACCCCTCCACTTT
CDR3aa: CASSLAGQGYSPLHF

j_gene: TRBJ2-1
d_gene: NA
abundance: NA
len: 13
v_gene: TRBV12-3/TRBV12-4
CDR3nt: TGTGCCAGCAGTCTCGACTCTCTCAATGAGCAGTTCTTC
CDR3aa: CASSLDSLNEQFF

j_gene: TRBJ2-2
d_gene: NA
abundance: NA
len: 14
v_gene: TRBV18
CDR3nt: TGTGCCAGCTCCCTAGTCTACGGCACCGGGGAGCTGTTTTTT
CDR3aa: CASSLVYGTGELFF

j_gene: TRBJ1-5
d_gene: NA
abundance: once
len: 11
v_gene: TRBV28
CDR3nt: TGTGCCAGCAGGTCTAATCAGCCCCAGCATTTT
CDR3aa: CASRSNQPQHF

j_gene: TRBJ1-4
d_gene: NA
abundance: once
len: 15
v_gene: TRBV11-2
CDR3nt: TGTGCCAGCAGCTTAGACAGGGGAACTAATGAAAAACTGTTTTTT
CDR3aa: CASSLDRGTNEKLFF

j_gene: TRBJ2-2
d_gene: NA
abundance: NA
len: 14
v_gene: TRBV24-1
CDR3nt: TGTGCCACCAGTGGTCCGGTGAACACCGGGGAGCTGTTTTTT
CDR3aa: CATSGPVNTGELFF

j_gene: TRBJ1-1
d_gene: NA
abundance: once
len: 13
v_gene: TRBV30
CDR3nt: TGTGCCTGGAGTGTAAATTCACAGATTGAAGCTTTCTTT
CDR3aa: CAWSVNSQIEAFF

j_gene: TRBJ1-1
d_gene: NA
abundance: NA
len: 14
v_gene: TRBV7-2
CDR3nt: TGTGCCAGCAGCTTACTGCAGGCGAACACTGAAGCCTTCTTT
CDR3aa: CASSLLQANTEAFF

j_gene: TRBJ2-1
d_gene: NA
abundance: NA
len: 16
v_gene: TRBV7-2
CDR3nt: TGTGCCAGCAGCCAGGGACTCCTGGCAACCTACAATGAGCAGTTCTTC
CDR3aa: CASSQGLLATYNEQFF

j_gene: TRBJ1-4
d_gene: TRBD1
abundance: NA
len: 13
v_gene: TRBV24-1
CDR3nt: TGTGCCACCAGTGAACAGGGGATTGAAAAACTGTTTTTT
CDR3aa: CATSEQGIEKLFF

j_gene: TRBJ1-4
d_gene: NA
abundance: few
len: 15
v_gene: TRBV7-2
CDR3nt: TGTGCCAGCAGCTTAGGAACGTACAGTAGGGAAAAACTGTTTTTT
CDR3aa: CASSLGTYSREKLFF

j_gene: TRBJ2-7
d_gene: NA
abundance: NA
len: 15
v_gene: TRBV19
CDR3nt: TGTGCCAGTAGTAACGGGAACATCCGCTCCTACGAGCAGTACTTC
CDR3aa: CASSNGNIRSYEQYF

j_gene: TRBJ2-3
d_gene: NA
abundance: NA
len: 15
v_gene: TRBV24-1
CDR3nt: TGTGCCACCAGTGCGGCGGCGATGGGCACAGATACGCAGTATTTT
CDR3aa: CATSAAAMGTDTQYF

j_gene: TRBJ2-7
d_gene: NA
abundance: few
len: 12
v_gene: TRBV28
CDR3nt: TGTGCCAGCAGGAGGTTTAGCTACGAGCAGTACTTC
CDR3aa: CASRRFSYEQYF

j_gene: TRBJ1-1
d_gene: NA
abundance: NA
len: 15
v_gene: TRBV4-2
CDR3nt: TGTGCCAGCAGCCAAGATGGGGGCAGGAACACTGAAGCTTTCTTT
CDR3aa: CASSQDGGRNTEAFF

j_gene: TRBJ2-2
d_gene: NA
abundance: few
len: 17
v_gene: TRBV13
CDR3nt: TGTGCCAGCAGCACACCCAAGCGGGCCTTGAACACCGGGGAGCTGTTTTTT
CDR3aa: CASSTPKRALNTGELFF